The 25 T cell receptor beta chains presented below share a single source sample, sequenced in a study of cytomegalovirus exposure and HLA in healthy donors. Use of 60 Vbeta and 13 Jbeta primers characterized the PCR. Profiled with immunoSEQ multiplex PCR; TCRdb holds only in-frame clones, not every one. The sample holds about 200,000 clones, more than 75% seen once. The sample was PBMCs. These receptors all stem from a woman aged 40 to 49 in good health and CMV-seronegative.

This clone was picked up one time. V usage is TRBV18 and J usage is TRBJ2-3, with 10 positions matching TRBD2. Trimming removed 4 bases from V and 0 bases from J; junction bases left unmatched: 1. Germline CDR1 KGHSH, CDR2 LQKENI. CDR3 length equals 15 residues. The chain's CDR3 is CASSRLAGSTDTQYF. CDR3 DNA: TGTGCCAGCTCACGACTAGCGGGTAGCACAGATACGCAGTATTTT.

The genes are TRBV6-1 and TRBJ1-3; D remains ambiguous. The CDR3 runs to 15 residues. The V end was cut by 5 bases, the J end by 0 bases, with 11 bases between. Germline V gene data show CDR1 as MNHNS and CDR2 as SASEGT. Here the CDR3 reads CASSPFLYSGNTIYF. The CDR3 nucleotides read TGTGCCAGCAGTCCTTTCCTGTACTCTGGAAACACCATATATTTT.

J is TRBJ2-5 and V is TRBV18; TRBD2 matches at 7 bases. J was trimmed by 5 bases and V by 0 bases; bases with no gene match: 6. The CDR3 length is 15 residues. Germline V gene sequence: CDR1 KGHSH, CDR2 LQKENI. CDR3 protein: CASSPPSGTGETQYF. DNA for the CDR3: TGTGCCAGCTCACCACCAAGCGGGACTGGGGAGACCCAGTACTTC. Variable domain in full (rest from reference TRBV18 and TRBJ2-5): NAGVMQNPRHLVRRRGQEARLRCSPMKGHSHVYWYRQLPEEGLKFMVYLQKENIIDESGMPKERFSAEFPKEGPSILRIQQVVRGDSAAYFCASSPPSGTGETQYFGPGTRLLVL.

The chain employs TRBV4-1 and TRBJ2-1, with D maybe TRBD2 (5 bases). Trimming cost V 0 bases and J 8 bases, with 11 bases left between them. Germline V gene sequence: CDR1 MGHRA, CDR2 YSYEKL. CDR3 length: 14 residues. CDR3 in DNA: TGCGCCAGCAGCCAAGATCCTAGGAGGTATGAGCAGTTCTTC. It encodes CASSQDPRRYEQFF.

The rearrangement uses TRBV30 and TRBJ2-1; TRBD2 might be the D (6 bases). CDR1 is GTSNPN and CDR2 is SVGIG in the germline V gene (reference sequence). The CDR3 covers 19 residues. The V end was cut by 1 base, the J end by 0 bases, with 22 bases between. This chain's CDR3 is CAWSGLGLSRRGSYNEQFF. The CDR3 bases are TGTGCCTGGAGTGGTTTAGGGCTATCAAGGAGGGGCTCCTACAATGAGCAGTTCTTC.

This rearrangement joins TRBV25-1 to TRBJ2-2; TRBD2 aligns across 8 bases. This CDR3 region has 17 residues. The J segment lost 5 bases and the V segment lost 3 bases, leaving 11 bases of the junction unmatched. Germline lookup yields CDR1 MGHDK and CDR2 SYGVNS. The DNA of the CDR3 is TGTGCCAGCAGTGACCCTCCCATAGCGGGATTTACCGGGGAGCTGTTTTTT. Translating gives CASSDPPIAGFTGELFF.

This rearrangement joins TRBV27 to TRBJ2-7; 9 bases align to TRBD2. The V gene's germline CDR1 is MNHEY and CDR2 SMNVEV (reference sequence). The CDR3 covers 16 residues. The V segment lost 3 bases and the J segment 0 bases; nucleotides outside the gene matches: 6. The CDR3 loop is CASSFGPAGGSYEQYF. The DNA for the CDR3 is TGTGCCAGCAGTTTTGGCCCAGCGGGGGGCTCCTACGAGCAGTACTTC.

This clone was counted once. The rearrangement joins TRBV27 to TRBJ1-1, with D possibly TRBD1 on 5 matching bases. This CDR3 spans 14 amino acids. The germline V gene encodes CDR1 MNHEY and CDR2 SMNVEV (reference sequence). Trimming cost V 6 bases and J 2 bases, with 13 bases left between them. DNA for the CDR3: TGTGCCAGCAGCCCAGGGTCCCTAAACACTGAAGCTTTCTTT. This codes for CASSPGSLNTEAFF.

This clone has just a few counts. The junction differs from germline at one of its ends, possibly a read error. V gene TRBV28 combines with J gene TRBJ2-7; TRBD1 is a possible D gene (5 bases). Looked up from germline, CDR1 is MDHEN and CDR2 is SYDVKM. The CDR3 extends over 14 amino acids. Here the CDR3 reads CASSSTGPYYGQYF. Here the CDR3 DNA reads TGTGCCAGCAGTTCAACAGGACCATACTACGGGCAGTACTTC.

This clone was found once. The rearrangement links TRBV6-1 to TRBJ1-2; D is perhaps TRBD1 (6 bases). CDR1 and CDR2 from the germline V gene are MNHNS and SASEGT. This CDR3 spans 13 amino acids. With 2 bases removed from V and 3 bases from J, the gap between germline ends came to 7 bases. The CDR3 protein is CASSETGHYGYTF. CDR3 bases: TGTGCCAGCAGTGAAACAGGGCACTATGGCTACACCTTC.

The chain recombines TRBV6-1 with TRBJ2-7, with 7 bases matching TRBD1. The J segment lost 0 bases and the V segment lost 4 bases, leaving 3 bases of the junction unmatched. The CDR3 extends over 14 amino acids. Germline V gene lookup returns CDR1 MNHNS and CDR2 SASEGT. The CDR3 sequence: CASSADRFSYEQYF. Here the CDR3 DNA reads TGTGCCAGCAGTGCGGACAGGTTCTCCTACGAGCAGTACTTC.

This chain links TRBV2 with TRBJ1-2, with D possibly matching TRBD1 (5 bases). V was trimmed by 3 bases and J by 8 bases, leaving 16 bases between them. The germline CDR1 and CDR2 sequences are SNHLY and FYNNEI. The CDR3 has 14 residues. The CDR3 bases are TGTGCCAGCAGTGATGAGCGGGGCCCTGAGGGCTACACCTTC. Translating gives CASSDERGPEGYTF.

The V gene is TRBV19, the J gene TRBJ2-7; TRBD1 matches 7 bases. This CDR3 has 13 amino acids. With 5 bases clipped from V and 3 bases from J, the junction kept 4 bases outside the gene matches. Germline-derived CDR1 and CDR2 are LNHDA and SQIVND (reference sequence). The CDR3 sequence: CASSARQGYEQYF. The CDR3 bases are TGTGCCAGTAGTGCTCGACAGGGCTACGAGCAGTACTTC.

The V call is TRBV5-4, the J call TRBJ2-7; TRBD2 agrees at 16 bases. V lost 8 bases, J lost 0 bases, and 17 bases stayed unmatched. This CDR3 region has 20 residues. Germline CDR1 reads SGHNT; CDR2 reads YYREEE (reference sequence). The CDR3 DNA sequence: TGTGCCAGTTGGGAATTCAAGGGACTAGCGGGAGGGCTTAGCTCCTACGAGCAGTACTTC. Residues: CASWEFKGLAGGLSSYEQYF.

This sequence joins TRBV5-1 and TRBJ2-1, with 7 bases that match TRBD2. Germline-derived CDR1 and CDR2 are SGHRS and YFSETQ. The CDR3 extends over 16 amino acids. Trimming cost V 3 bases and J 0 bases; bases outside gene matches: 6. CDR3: CASSYLSSGSYNEQFF. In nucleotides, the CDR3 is TGCGCCAGCAGCTATCTCTCTAGCGGCTCCTACAATGAGCAGTTCTTC. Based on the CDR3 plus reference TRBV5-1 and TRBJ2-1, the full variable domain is KAGVTQTPRYLIKTRGQQVTLSCSPISGHRSVSWYQQTPGQGLQFLFEYFSETQRNKGNFPGRFSGRQFSNSRSEMNVSTLELGDSALYLCASSYLSSGSYNEQFFGPGTRLTVL.

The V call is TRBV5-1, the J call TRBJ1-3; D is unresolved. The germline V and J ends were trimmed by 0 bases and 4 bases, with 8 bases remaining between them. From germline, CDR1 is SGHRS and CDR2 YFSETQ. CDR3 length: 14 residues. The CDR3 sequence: CASSLAPQGNTIYF. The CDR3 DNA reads TGCGCCAGCAGCTTGGCCCCGCAGGGAAACACCATATATTTT.

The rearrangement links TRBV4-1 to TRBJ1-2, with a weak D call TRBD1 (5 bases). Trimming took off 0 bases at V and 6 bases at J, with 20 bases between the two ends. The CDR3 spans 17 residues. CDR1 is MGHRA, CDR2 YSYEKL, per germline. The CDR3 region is CASSQEQGRYNSHGYTF. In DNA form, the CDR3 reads TGCGCCAGCAGCCAAGAGCAGGGCCGTTATAACTCCCATGGCTACACCTTC.

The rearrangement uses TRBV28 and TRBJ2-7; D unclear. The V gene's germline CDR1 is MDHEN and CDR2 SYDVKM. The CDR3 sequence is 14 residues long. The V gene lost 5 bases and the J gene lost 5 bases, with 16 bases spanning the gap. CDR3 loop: CASSPQYYFHEQYF. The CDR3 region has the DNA TGTGCCAGCAGTCCCCAATACTACTTCCACGAGCAGTACTTC.

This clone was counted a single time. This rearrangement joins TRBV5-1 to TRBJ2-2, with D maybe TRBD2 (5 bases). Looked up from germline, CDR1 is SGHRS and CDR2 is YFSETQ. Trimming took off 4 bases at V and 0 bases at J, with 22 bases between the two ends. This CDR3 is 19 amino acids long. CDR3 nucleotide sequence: TGCGCCAGCAGCCCAACCTGGCCGGGAAGGGAGTCGAACACCGGGGAGCTGTTTTTT. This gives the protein CASSPTWPGRESNTGELFF.

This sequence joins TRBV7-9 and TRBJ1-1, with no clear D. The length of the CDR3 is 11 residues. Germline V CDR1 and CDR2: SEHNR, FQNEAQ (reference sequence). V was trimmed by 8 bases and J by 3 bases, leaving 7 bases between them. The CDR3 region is CASAGYTEAFF. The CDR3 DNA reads TGTGCCAGCGCGGGTTACACTGAAGCTTTCTTT.

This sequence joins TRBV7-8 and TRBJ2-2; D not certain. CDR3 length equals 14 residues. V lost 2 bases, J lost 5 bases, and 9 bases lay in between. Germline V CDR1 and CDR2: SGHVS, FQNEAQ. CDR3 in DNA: TGTGCCAGCAGCTTAAGAGGTGAGACCGGGGAGCTGTTTTTT. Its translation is CASSLRGETGELFF.

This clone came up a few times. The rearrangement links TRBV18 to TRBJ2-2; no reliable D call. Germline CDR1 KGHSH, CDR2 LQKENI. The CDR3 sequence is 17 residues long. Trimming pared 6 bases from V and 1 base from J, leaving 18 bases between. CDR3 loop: CASSPQWFAENTGELFF. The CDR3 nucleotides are TGTGCCAGCTCCCCCCAGTGGTTTGCGGAGAACACCGGGGAGCTGTTTTTT.

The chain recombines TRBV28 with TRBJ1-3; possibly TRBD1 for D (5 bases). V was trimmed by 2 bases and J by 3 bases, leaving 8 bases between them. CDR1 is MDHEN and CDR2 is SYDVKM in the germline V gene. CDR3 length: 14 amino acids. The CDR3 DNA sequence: TGTGCCAGCAGTTTAGGGGCAGGTGGAAACACCATATATTTT. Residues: CASSLGAGGNTIYF.

The CDR3 region is CASSLSVRLHF. CDR3 coding DNA: TGTGCCAGCAGCCTATCGGTGCGACTCCACTTT. V usage is TRBV11-2 and J usage is TRBJ1-6, with D uncertain. V was cut by 5 bases and J by 16 bases, with 12 bases left in between. CDR1 SGHAT and CDR2 FQNNGV come from the germline V gene. The CDR3 is made up of 11 amino acids.

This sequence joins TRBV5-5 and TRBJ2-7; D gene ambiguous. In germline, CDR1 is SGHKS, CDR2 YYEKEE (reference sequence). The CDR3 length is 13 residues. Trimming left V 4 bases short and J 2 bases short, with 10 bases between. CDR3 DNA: TGTGCCAGCAGCCCCGTTGAGGCCTACGAGCAGTACTTC. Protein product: CASSPVEAYEQYF.